One and the same sample provided the 27 T cell receptor beta chains below, sequenced in a study of blood T cell repertoires in COVID-19. Assay used: immunoSEQ multiplex PCR; TCRdb lists only in-frame clones, some missing. The sample contains roughly 170,000 clones, approximately 80% of which appear only once. Sequenced: PBMCs or T cells enriched from blood (not recorded which). The receptors stem from a middle-aged man who had recovered from COVID-19.

The J gene is TRBJ2-7, the V gene TRBV30, with D tentatively TRBD1 (5 bases). This CDR3 comprises 12 residues. Germline loops: CDR1 GTSNPN, CDR2 SVGIG (reference sequence). V was clipped by 7 bases and J by 3 bases, with 13 bases between them. The DNA for the CDR3 is TGTGCCTCCGCTTCAGGGAACTACGAGCAGTACTTC. Translation gives CASASGNYEQYF.

This clone showed up just once. This chain joins TRBV11-2 and TRBJ1-4, with TRBD1 identical over 9 bases. Germline trimming cut 1 base from V and 9 bases from J; bases unmatched to any gene: 6. From germline, CDR1 is SGHAT and CDR2 FQNNGV. The CDR3 length is 15 residues. The CDR3 nucleotides read TGTGCCAGCAGCTTAGCCTCCGGGACAGGGCAAAAACTGTTTTTT. Protein: CASSLASGTGQKLFF.

The chain couples TRBV5-1 to TRBJ2-3, with a possible D match to TRBD2 (6 bases). Germline V lookup: CDR1 SGHRS, CDR2 YFSETQ. The V and J ends lost 6 bases and 2 bases respectively, with 13 bases between them. The CDR3 runs to 14 residues. The CDR3 DNA reads TGCGCCAGCAACAAAGGGACTCCCACAGATACGCAGTATTTT. Protein product: CASNKGTPTDTQYF.

The chain couples TRBV3-1 (or the pseudogene TRBV3-2) to TRBJ1-2; D is unresolved. Germline V lookup: CDR1 LGHDT, CDR2 YNNKEL (reference sequence). V was trimmed by 4 bases and J by 7 bases, leaving 4 bases between them. The CDR3 covers 10 residues. This CDR3 reads CASSPSGYTF. The DNA of the CDR3 is TGTGCCAGCAGCCCGAGTGGCTACACCTTC.

J is TRBJ2-7 and V is TRBV11-2; TRBD2 matches 9 bases. Germline-derived CDR1 and CDR2 are SGHAT and FQNNGV. There are 15 residues in the CDR3. V was pared by 1 base and J by 3 bases, with 4 bases of the junction left unmatched. In nucleotides, the CDR3 is TGTGCCAGCAGCTTAGTGGGACTAGCACACTACGAGCAGTACTTC. Translating gives CASSLVGLAHYEQYF.

The V call is TRBV4-1, the J call TRBJ1-1, with TRBD1 identical over 7 bases. CDR3 length: 19 amino acids. V lost 0 bases and J lost 3; bases outside the gene matches: 16. CDR1 MGHRA and CDR2 YSYEKL come from the germline V gene. CDR3 protein: CASSQDPSDRSYRDTEAFF. In DNA, the CDR3 is TGCGCCAGCAGCCAAGACCCTTCGGACAGGTCCTACCGGGACACTGAAGCTTTCTTT.

The chain combines TRBV28 with TRBJ1-1; 7 nucleotides match TRBD1. CDR3 length equals 11 residues. CDR1 MDHEN and CDR2 SYDVKM come from the germline V gene. Trimming cost V 5 bases and J 10 bases; bases outside gene matches: 4. CDR3 nucleotide sequence: TGTGCCAGCAGTAAGACAGGGACAGCTTTCTTT. Amino acid sequence: CASSKTGTAFF.

The rearrangement links TRBV20-1 to TRBJ2-1; perhaps TRBD1 as D (6 bases). V lost 3 bases to trimming and J lost 4 bases, with 13 bases between them. The CDR3 consists of 14 residues. Germline V lookup: CDR1 DFQATT, CDR2 SNEGSKA (reference sequence). CDR3 protein: CSASIARGYNEQFF. CDR3 sequence (DNA): TGCAGTGCTAGTATAGCCAGGGGTTACAATGAGCAGTTCTTC.

Here the CDR3 DNA reads TGTGCCAGCAGTGGAGGGACAGGGACCTATGGCTACACCTTC. Translation gives CASSGGTGTYGYTF. V is TRBV2 and J is TRBJ1-2, with 9 bases identical to TRBD1. Unmatched junction bases numbered 4, after V lost 4 bases and J lost 4 bases. Per germline, CDR1 SNHLY and CDR2 FYNNEI. The CDR3 has 14 amino acids.

V is TRBV5-1 and J is TRBJ2-3; D is perhaps TRBD1 (5 bases). The CDR3 loop spans 15 amino acids. V lost 0 bases and J 2 bases, leaving 10 bases between the germline ends. Germline CDR1 reads SGHRS; CDR2 reads YFSETQ. Here the CDR3 DNA reads TGCGCCAGCAGCTTGGCGTCTGGGGCCACAGATACGCAGTATTTT. Translation gives CASSLASGATDTQYF. Supplemented by reference TRBV5-1 and TRBJ2-3, the full variable domain reads KAGVTQTPRYLIKTRGQQVTLSCSPISGHRSVSWYQQTPGQGLQFLFEYFSETQRNKGNFPGRFSGRQFSNSRSEMNVSTLELGDSALYLCASSLASGATDTQYFGPGTRLTVL.

This clone showed up just a few times. This chain joins TRBV29-1 and TRBJ1-1; 9 bases are shared with TRBD1. Losses at the gene ends were 7 bases for V and 5 bases for J; bases not matched to a gene: 5. The CDR3 runs 12 residues. CDR1 is SQVTM and CDR2 is ANQGSEA in the germline V gene. The CDR3 loop is CSAGQGLTEAFF. CDR3 DNA: TGCAGCGCCGGACAGGGGTTGACTGAAGCTTTCTTT.

This clone was seen a handful of times. The chain employs TRBV3-1 (or the pseudogene TRBV3-2) and TRBJ1-3, with D tentatively TRBD1 (5 bases). The germline V gene has CDR1 LGHDT and CDR2 YNNKEL (reference sequence). Trimming pared 4 bases from V and 2 bases from J, leaving 12 bases between. The CDR3 sequence is 15 residues long. The chain's CDR3 is CASSRVTTAGNTIYF. The CDR3 nucleotides are TGTGCCAGCAGCCGGGTTACGACAGCTGGAAACACCATATATTTT.

This chain joins TRBV28 and TRBJ1-4; D gene ambiguous. V shed 8 bases and J shed 7 bases, with 17 bases lying between them. The CDR3 covers 14 residues. CDR1 and CDR2 (germline): MDHEN, SYDVKM. In DNA form, the CDR3 reads TGTGCCAGCTCCTCACCCGGAGAGTTTGAAAAACTGTTTTTT. This translates into CASSSPGEFEKLFF.

Concerning this clone itself: Different DNA sequences within this sample yield the same CDR3. The rearrangement uses TRBV6-5 and TRBJ1-1, with D maybe TRBD1 (5 bases). CDR1 and CDR2 (germline): MNHEY, SVGAGI. The V end lost 7 bases, the J end lost 0 bases, and 9 bases lay between the germline ends. The CDR3 covers 13 residues. The DNA for the CDR3 is TGTGCCAGCAAGAGACAGCTGAACACTGAAGCTTTCTTT. The encoded protein is CASKRQLNTEAFF.

This rearrangement joins TRBV5-4 to TRBJ2-1; TRBD1 agrees at 11 bases. The CDR3 totals 14 residues. V was pared by 3 bases and J by 7 bases, with 3 bases of the junction left unmatched. CDR1 is SGHNT, CDR2 YYREEE, per germline (reference sequence). The CDR3 loop reads CASSWDRGGNEQFF. The CDR3 bases are TGTGCCAGCAGCTGGGACAGGGGGGGGAATGAGCAGTTCTTC.

The chain links TRBV4-1 to TRBJ1-6; D perhaps matches TRBD1 (6 bases). The germline gives CDR1 MGHRA, CDR2 YSYEKL. The CDR3 covers 18 residues. The germline V and J ends were trimmed by 0 bases and 13 bases, with 25 bases remaining between them. CDR3 coding DNA: TGCGCCAGCAGCCAAGAGAGACAGCGACAGGCCCCCGGGTGGCCCCTCCACTTT. Amino acids: CASSQERQRQAPGWPLHF.

The chain is built from TRBV6-4 and TRBJ2-3; D is undetermined. This CDR3 comprises 15 residues. The V gene lost 5 bases and the J gene lost 2 bases, with 14 bases spanning the gap. Germline CDR1 and CDR2: MRHNA and SNTAGT. For the CDR3, the DNA is TGTGCCAGCAGTCTTGAGTTAAGCTACACAGATACGCAGTATTTT. It yields the protein CASSLELSYTDTQYF.

V and J are TRBV5-1 and TRBJ2-7; D remains ambiguous. V lost 0 bases and J 1 base, leaving 8 bases between the germline ends. Germline V gene sequence: CDR1 SGHRS, CDR2 YFSETQ. The CDR3 is 14 residues long. The DNA of the CDR3 is TGCGCCAGCAGCTTGGAGTCTATTTCCTACGAGCAGTACTTC. This codes for CASSLESISYEQYF.

The chain is built from TRBV27 and TRBJ2-2, with TRBD2 as a possible D gene (6 bases). The germline V gene has CDR1 MNHEY and CDR2 SMNVEV (reference sequence). V lost 8 bases, J lost 0 bases, and 13 bases lay in between. This CDR3 comprises 15 residues. The CDR3 coding sequence is TGTGCCAGCCGGAGAAGCGGGTCGAACACCGGGGAGCTGTTTTTT. It specifies CASRRSGSNTGELFF.

This chain joins TRBV4-1 and TRBJ1-4; the D gene is possibly TRBD1 (5 bases). The CDR3 contains 13 residues. V was cut by 0 bases and J by 8 bases, with 7 bases left in between. CDR1 is MGHRA, CDR2 YSYEKL, per germline. CDR3 amino acids: CASSQEGQEKLFF. The DNA for the CDR3 is TGCGCCAGCAGCCAAGAGGGGCAGGAAAAACTGTTTTTT.

This chain connects TRBV7-6 to TRBJ2-7; TRBD2 agrees at 10 bases. After removal of 5 bases from V and 2 bases from J, the junction contained 12 bases not matched to a gene. The germline V gene encodes CDR1 SGHVS and CDR2 FNYEAQ. This CDR3 contains 17 residues. For the CDR3, the DNA is TGTGCCAGCAGCCCGAAGCGGGGGGGCCAATCGACCTACGAGCAGTACTTC. This gives the protein CASSPKRGGQSTYEQYF.

The CDR3 nucleotides read TGTGCCAGCAGCCCCCTTAGATACGAGCAGTACTTC. Protein product: CASSPLRYEQYF. The rearrangement joins TRBV7-9 to TRBJ2-7, with D hard to call. The V gene lost 5 bases and the J gene lost 4 bases, with 9 bases spanning the gap. Germline V gene sequence: CDR1 SEHNR, CDR2 FQNEAQ (reference sequence). The CDR3 spans 12 residues.

This chain connects TRBV2 to TRBJ2-5; a possible D gene is TRBD1 (5 bases). Germline V gives CDR1 SNHLY, CDR2 FYNNEI. This CDR3 comprises 15 residues. V was shortened by 5 bases and J by 5 bases, with 18 bases between the two germline ends. CDR3 sequence reads: CASSKLPGRVETQYF. CDR3 DNA: TGTGCCAGCAGTAAACTCCCGGGCAGGGTGGAGACCCAGTACTTC. The full variable domain, with the rest looked up from reference TRBV2 and TRBJ2-5, is EPEVTQTPSHQVTQMGQEVILRCVPISNHLYFYWYRQILGQKVEFLVSFYNNEISEKSEIFDDQFSVERPDGSNFTLKIRSTKLEDSAMYFCASSKLPGRVETQYFGPGTRLLVL.

This chain uses TRBV30 with TRBJ1-2, with no clear D. V was cut by 1 base and J by 6 bases, with 9 bases left in between. CDR1 is GTSNPN and CDR2 is SVGIG in the germline V gene (reference sequence). This CDR3 has 12 residues. The CDR3 DNA is TGTGCCTGGAGTGGCAACAGCCATGGCTACACCTTC. Translation: CAWSGNSHGYTF.

In this sample, this clone turned up a few times. The chain links TRBV20-1 to TRBJ1-4, with 7 bases fitting TRBD1. Germline V lookup: CDR1 DFQATT, CDR2 SNEGSKA (reference sequence). Unmatched junction bases numbered 27, after V lost 3 bases and J lost 8 bases. The CDR3 spans 20 residues. CDR3: CSASLQGPPGNRGVREKLFF. In DNA, the CDR3 is TGCAGTGCTAGTCTCCAGGGACCGCCTGGGAACAGGGGCGTAAGAGAAAAACTGTTTTTT.

V is TRBV9 and J is TRBJ1-2, with D possibly being TRBD1 (6 bases). This CDR3 spans 15 amino acids. V lost 3 bases and J lost 2, with 14 bases in between. The germline gives CDR1 SGDLS, CDR2 YYNGEE. CDR3 sequence: CASSGAGGGNYGYTF. CDR3 nucleotide sequence: TGTGCCAGCAGCGGAGCGGGGGGCGGAAACTATGGCTACACCTTC.

The rearrangement links TRBV18 to TRBJ2-5, with TRBD1 matching over 7 bases. V shed 6 bases and J 4 bases; nucleotides not matched to a gene: 8. This CDR3 is built from 14 residues. Germline loops: CDR1 KGHSH, CDR2 LQKENI. The CDR3 DNA sequence: TGTGCCAGCTCCCCGACAGGGCAGCGAGAGACCCAGTACTTC. Protein: CASSPTGQRETQYF. Looking up the rest from reference TRBV18 and TRBJ2-5 gives the full variable domain: NAGVMQNPRHLVRRRGQEARLRCSPMKGHSHVYWYRQLPEEGLKFMVYLQKENIIDESGMPKERFSAEFPKEGPSILRIQQVVRGDSAAYFCASSPTGQRETQYFGPGTRLLVL.